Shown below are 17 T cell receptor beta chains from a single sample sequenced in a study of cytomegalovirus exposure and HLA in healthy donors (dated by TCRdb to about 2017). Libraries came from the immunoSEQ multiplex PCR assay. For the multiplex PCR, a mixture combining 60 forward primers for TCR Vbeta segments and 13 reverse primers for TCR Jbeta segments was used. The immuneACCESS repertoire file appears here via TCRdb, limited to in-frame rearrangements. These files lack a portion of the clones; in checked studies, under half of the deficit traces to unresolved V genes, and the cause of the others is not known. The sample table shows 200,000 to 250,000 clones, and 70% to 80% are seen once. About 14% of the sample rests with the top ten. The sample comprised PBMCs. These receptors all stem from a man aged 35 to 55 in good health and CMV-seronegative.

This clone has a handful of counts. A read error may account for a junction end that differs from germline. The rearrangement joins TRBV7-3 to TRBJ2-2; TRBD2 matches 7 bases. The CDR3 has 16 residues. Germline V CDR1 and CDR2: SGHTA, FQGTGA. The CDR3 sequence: CASSLPHTSEHRGAVF. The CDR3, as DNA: TGTGCCAGCAGCTTACCGCATACTAGCGAACACCGGGGAGCTGTTTTT.

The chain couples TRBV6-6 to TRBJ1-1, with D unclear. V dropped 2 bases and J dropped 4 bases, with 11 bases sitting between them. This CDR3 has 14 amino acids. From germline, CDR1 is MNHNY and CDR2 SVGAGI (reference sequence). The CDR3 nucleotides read TGTGCCAGCAGTTACACTGGAGAGACCACTGAAGCTTTCTTT. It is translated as CASSYTGETTEAFF.

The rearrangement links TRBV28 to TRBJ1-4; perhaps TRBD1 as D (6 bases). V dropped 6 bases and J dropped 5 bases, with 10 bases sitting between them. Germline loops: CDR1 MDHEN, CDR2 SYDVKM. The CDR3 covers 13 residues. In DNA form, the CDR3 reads TGTGCCAGCAGAACAGGGTTCAATGAAAAACTGTTTTTT. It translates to CASRTGFNEKLFF.

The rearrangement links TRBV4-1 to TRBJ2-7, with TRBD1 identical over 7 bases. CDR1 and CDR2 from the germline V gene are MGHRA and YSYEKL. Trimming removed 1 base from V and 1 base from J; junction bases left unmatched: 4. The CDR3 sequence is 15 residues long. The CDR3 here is CASSQGIQGSYEQYF. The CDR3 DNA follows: TGCGCCAGCAGCCAAGGGATACAGGGGTCCTACGAGCAGTACTTC.

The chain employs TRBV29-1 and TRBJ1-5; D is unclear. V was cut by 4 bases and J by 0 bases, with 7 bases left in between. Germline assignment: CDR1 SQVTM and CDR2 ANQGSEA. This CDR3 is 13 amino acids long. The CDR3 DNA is TGCAGCGTTGGGGAGAATAGCAATCAGCCCCAGCATTTT. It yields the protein CSVGENSNQPQHF.

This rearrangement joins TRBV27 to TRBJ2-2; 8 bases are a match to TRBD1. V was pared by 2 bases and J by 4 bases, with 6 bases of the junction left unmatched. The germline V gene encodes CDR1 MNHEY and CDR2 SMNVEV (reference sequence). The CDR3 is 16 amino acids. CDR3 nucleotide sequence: TGTGCCAGCAGTTTAAGGACAGGGCCGGGCACCGGGGAGCTGTTTTTT. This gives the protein CASSLRTGPGTGELFF.

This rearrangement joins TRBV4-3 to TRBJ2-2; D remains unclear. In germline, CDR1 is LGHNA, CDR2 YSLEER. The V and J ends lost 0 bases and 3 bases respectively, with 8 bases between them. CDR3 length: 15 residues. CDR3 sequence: CASSQDGGHTGELFF. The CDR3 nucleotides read TGCGCCAGCAGCCAAGATGGCGGCCACACCGGGGAGCTGTTTTTT.

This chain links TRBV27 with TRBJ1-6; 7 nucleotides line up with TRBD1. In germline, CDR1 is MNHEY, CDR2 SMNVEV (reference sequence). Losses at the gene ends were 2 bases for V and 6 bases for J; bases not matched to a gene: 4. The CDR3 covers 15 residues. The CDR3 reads CASSLQGQRNSPLHF. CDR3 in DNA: TGTGCCAGCAGTTTACAGGGACAGCGTAATTCACCCCTCCACTTT.

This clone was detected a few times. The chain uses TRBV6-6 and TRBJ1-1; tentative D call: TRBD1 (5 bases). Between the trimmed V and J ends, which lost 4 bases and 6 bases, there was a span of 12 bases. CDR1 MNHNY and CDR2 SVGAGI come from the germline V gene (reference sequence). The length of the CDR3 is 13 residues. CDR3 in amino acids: CASSWDPTAEAFF. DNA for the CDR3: TGTGCCAGCAGTTGGGATCCGACAGCTGAAGCTTTCTTT.

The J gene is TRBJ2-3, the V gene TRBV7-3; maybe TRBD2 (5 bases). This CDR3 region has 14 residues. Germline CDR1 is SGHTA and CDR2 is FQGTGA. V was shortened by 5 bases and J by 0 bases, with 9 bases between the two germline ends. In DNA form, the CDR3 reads TGTGCCAGCAGCCCGGGGTTTAGCACAGATACGCAGTATTTT. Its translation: CASSPGFSTDTQYF.

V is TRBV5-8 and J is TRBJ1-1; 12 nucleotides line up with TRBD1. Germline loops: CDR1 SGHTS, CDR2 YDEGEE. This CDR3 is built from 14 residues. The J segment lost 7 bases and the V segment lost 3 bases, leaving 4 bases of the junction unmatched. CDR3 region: CASSWGQGAFEAFF. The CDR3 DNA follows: TGTGCCAGCAGCTGGGGACAGGGGGCTTTTGAAGCTTTCTTT. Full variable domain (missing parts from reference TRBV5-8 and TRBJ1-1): EAGVTQSPTHLIKTRGQQATLRCSPISGHTSVYWYQQALGLGLQFLLWYDEGEERNRGNFPPRFSGRQFPNYSSELNVNALELEDSALYLCASSWGQGAFEAFFGQGTRLTVV.

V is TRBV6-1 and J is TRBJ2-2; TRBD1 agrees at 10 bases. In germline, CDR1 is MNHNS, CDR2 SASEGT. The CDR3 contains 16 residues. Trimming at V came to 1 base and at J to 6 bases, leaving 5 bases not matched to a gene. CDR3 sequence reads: CASSEGTGGYPGELFF. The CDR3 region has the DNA TGTGCCAGCAGTGAAGGGACAGGGGGGTACCCCGGGGAGCTGTTTTTT.

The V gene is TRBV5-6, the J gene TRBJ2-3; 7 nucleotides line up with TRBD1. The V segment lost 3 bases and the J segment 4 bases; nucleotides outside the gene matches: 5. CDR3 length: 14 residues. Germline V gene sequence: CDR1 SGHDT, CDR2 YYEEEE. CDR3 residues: CASSSTGAADTQYF. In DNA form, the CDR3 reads TGTGCCAGCAGCTCAACAGGGGCAGCAGATACGCAGTATTTT.

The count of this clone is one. The CDR3 loop is CASKNRMGGQPQHF. The CDR3 region has the DNA TGTGCCAGTAAAAATCGGATGGGGGGTCAGCCCCAGCATTTT. The chain has TRBV19 and TRBJ1-5, with D maybe TRBD1 (5 bases). In germline, CDR1 is LNHDA, CDR2 SQIVND (reference sequence). V was trimmed by 7 bases and J by 6 bases, leaving 16 bases between them. The CDR3 consists of 14 residues.

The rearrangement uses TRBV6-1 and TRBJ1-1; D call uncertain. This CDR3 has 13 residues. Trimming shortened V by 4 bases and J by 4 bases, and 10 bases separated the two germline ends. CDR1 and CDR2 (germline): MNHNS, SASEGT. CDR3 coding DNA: TGTGCCAGCAGTGGGAGACCCAGCACTGAAGCTTTCTTT. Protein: CASSGRPSTEAFF.

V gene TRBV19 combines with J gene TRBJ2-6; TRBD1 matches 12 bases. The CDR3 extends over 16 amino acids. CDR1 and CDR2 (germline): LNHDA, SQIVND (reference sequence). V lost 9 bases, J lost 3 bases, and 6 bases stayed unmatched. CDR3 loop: CASRDRGQYGANVLTF. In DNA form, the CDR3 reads TGTGCCAGCCGGGACAGGGGGCAGTATGGGGCCAACGTCCTGACTTTC.

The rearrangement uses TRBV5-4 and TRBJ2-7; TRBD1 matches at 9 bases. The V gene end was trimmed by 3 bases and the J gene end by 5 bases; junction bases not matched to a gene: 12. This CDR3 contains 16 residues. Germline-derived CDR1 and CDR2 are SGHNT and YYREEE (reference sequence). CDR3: CASSSEQGAPPHEQYF. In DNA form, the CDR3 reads TGTGCCAGCAGCTCGGAACAGGGGGCTCCCCCCCACGAGCAGTACTTC.